Listed below are T cell receptor beta chains from one sample, sequenced in a study of cytomegalovirus exposure and HLA in healthy donors. Assay: immunoSEQ multiplex PCR; the TCRdb copy retains only in-frame clones and omits some. The data show fewer than 85,000 clones, and the top ten clones hold 3.8%. The sample consisted of PBMCs. The receptors shown here come from a female donor in good health and CMV-seropositive. CDR3s include the opening cysteine and the closing phenylalanine or tryptophan. The D gene is left open where the match is weak.

V: TRBV9; J: TRBJ2-1; D: TRBD2; CDR3: CASSVKALRDYRHEQFF; DNA: TGTGCCAGCAGCGTAAAAGCACTGCGGGACTATCGTCATGAGCAGTTCTTC
V: TRBV5-1; J: TRBJ2-1; D: TRBD2; CDR3: CASSLRNSGSNEQFF; DNA: TGCGCCAGCAGCTTGCGGAATAGCGGGAGCAATGAGCAGTTCTTC
V: TRBV7-2; J: TRBJ2-3; D: TRBD2; CDR3: CASSLVLAGTDTQYF; DNA: TGTGCCAGCAGCTTAGTCCTAGCGGGGACAGATACGCAGTATTTT
V: TRBV11-3; J: TRBJ2-3; D: NA; CDR3: CASSLSRVDTQYF; DNA: TGTGCCAGCAGCTTAAGCAGGGTTGATACGCAGTATTTT
V: TRBV6-1; J: TRBJ2-7; D: NA; CDR3: CASSSAGRTGEQYF; DNA: TGTGCCAGCAGTTCTGCGGGACGCACCGGGGAGCAGTACTTC
V: TRBV18; J: TRBJ1-1; D: NA; CDR3: CASSPLEEGTEAFF; DNA: TGTGCCAGCTCACCTTTGGAGGAGGGCACTGAAGCTTTCTTT
V: TRBV7-2; J: TRBJ2-3; D: TRBD2; CDR3: CASSLAGTSGGTQYF; DNA: TGTGCCAGCAGCTTAGCCGGGACTAGCGGGGGTACGCAGTATTTT
V: TRBV2; J: TRBJ2-5; D: TRBD2; CDR3: CASSERLGLAGGTDGETQYF; DNA: TGTGCCAGCAGTGAAAGATTGGGGCTAGCGGGAGGCACGGACGGAGAGACCCAGTACTTC
V: TRBV4-3; J: TRBJ2-7; D: NA; CDR3: CASSPTGQSYEQYF; DNA: TGCGCCAGCAGCCCCACCGGTCAATCCTACGAGCAGTACTTC
V: TRBV7-8; J: TRBJ2-1; D: TRBD2; CDR3: CASSLGTSGSNEQFF; DNA: TGTGCCAGCAGCTTAGGGACTAGCGGGAGCAATGAGCAGTTCTTC
V: TRBV7-2; J: TRBJ1-6; D: NA; CDR3: CASGPLMSGNNSPLHF; DNA: TGTGCCAGCGGACCCCTGATGTCAGGGAACAATTCACCCCTCCACTTT
V: TRBV6-8; J: TRBJ1-5; D: NA; CDR3: CASSDTGKWQPQHF; DNA: TGTGCCAGCAGCGACACAGGGAAATGGCAGCCCCAGCATTTT
V: TRBV18; J: TRBJ2-1; D: TRBD1; CDR3: CASSPSRGQGSYNEQFF; DNA: TGTGCCAGCTCACCAAGCCGGGGACAGGGGTCCTACAATGAGCAGTTCTTC
V: TRBV6-1; J: TRBJ1-1; D: TRBD1; CDR3: CASRIDRAMNTEAFF; DNA: TGTGCCAGCAGAATAGACAGGGCCATGAACACTGAAGCTTTCTTT
V: TRBV4-1; J: TRBJ2-3; D: TRBD2; CDR3: CASSQGFGGRADTQYF; DNA: TGCGCCAGCAGCCAAGGATTCGGCGGGAGGGCAGATACGCAGTATTTT
V: TRBV7-2; J: TRBJ1-1; D: TRBD1; CDR3: CASSSTDRGTEAFF; DNA: TGTGCCAGCAGCTCCACGGACAGGGGGACTGAAGCTTTCTTT
V: TRBV6-5; J: TRBJ2-7; D: TRBD2; CDR3: CASSYRGLAGSEQYF; DNA: TGTGCCAGCAGTTATAGAGGGCTAGCGGGAAGCGAGCAGTACTTC
V: TRBV10-2; J: TRBJ2-1; D: TRBD1; CDR3: CASSGAVGTGQHEQFF; DNA: TGCGCCAGCAGTGGGGCAGTTGGGACAGGGCAACATGAGCAGTTCTTC
V: TRBV29-1; J: TRBJ2-3; D: NA; CDR3: CSVDGLTKDTQYF; DNA: TGCAGCGTTGACGGACTGACTAAAGATACGCAGTATTTT
V: TRBV4-1; J: TRBJ2-7; D: TRBD1; CDR3: CASSQGHGMWDRGSTYEQYF; DNA: TGCGCCAGCAGCCAAGGTCACGGAATGTGGGACAGGGGGTCCACCTACGAGCAGTACTTC
V: TRBV11-2; J: TRBJ2-3; D: TRBD1; CDR3: CASSAPSGQQLGTDTQYF; DNA: TGTGCCAGCAGCGCCCCGTCGGGACAGCAACTCGGCACAGATACGCAGTATTTT
V: TRBV11-1; J: TRBJ2-3; D: NA; CDR3: CASSPGGAGQDTQYF; DNA: TGTGCCAGCAGCCCAGGAGGGGCTGGGCAAGATACGCAGTATTTT
V: TRBV6-5; J: TRBJ1-2; D: NA; CDR3: CASSSPGNYGYTF; DNA: TGTGCCAGCAGTTCCCCGGGGAACTATGGCTACACCTTC
V: TRBV2; J: TRBJ1-3; D: TRBD1; CDR3: CASSADRVGGNTIYF; DNA: TGTGCCAGCAGTGCCGACAGGGTAGGAGGAAACACCATATATTTT
V: TRBV4-1; J: TRBJ1-2; D: TRBD1; CDR3: CASSQDHRGYGYTF; DNA: TGCGCCAGCAGCCAAGATCACAGGGGCTATGGCTACACCTTC
V: TRBV6-1; J: TRBJ1-5; D: NA; CDR3: CASSAHQPQHF; DNA: TGTGCCAGCAGTGCACACCAGCCCCAGCATTTT
V: TRBV5-1; J: TRBJ2-7; D: NA; CDR3: CASSFGWEWQQLPAYEQYF; DNA: TGCGCCAGCAGTTTTGGGTGGGAGTGGCAGCAACTACCGGCCTACGAGCAGTACTTC
V: TRBV15; J: TRBJ1-4; D: TRBD1; CDR3: CATSRTGVYEKLFF; DNA: TGTGCCACCAGCAGAACAGGGGTCTATGAAAAACTGTTTTTT
V: TRBV7-2; J: TRBJ1-3; D: TRBD1; CDR3: CASSLGQGTISGNTIYF; DNA: TGTGCCAGCAGCCTTGGACAGGGGACAATCTCTGGAAACACCATATATTTT
V: TRBV6-1; J: TRBJ2-2; D: TRBD2; CDR3: CASKRTSGNTGELFF; DNA: TGTGCCAGCAAAAGGACTAGCGGGAACACCGGGGAGCTGTTTTTT
V: TRBV19; J: TRBJ1-5; D: NA; CDR3: CASSIGGLWNQPQHF; DNA: TGTGCCAGTAGTATAGGAGGGCTGTGGAATCAGCCCCAGCATTTT
V: TRBV5-1; J: TRBJ1-2; D: NA; CDR3: CASSSSGERGYTF; DNA: TGCGCCAGCAGCTCTTCCGGGGAAAGGGGCTACACCTTC
V: TRBV18; J: TRBJ1-6; D: NA; CDR3: CASSNSGTTNSPLHF; DNA: TGTGCCAGCTCAAACTCCGGGACTACTAATTCACCCCTCCACTTT
V: TRBV6-5; J: TRBJ2-7; D: TRBD1; CDR3: CASSYKTGIGNEQYF; DNA: TGTGCCAGCAGTTACAAGACAGGGATAGGGAACGAGCAGTACTTC
V: TRBV18; J: TRBJ1-2; D: TRBD1; CDR3: CASSPRFAGQGSYVDYTF; DNA: TGTGCCAGCTCACCTCGATTTGCAGGACAGGGCAGCTATGTTGACTACACCTTC
V: TRBV6-1; J: TRBJ2-1; D: TRBD2; CDR3: CASSDGTSGRGWGNEQFF; DNA: TGTGCCAGCAGTGATGGGACTAGCGGGAGGGGGTGGGGAAATGAGCAGTTCTTC
V: TRBV12-2; J: TRBJ1-5; D: NA; CDR3: CASRLERQTGNQPQHF; DNA: TGTGCAAGTCGCTTAGAGAGACAGACCGGCAATCAGCCCCAGCATTTT
V: TRBV18; J: TRBJ1-6; D: NA; CDR3: CASSPPDRSYNSPLHF; DNA: TGTGCCAGCTCACCGCCAGACAGGTCCTATAATTCACCCCTACACTTT
V: TRBV2; J: TRBJ2-7; D: TRBD2; CDR3: CASRGLALNYEQYF; DNA: TGTGCCAGCAGGGGACTAGCCCTGAACTACGAGCAGTACTTC
V: TRBV5-1; J: TRBJ2-5; D: NA; CDR3: CASSLDLQETQYF; DNA: TGCGCCAGCAGCTTGGACTTACAAGAGACCCAGTACTTC
V: TRBV9; J: TRBJ2-2; D: NA; CDR3: CASSVGGGLSAGELFF; DNA: TGTGCCAGCAGCGTAGGGGGGGGCTTGTCCGCCGGGGAGCTGTTTTTT
V: TRBV12-5; J: TRBJ1-6; D: NA; CDR3: CASGLTSPLNVSPLHF; DNA: TGTGCTAGTGGCTTGACTTCCCCCCTCAACGTGTCACCCCTCCACTTT
V: TRBV6-1; J: TRBJ1-2; D: TRBD1; CDR3: CASSRGTGADYGYTF; DNA: TGTGCCAGCAGCAGAGGGACAGGGGCTGACTATGGCTACACCTTC
V: TRBV27; J: TRBJ2-4; D: NA; CDR3: CASSSILPGGSAKNIQYF; DNA: TGTGCCAGCAGTTCTATATTACCGGGCGGGTCGGCCAAAAACATTCAGTACTTC
V: TRBV14; J: TRBJ2-1; D: NA; CDR3: CASSFVRGEQFF; DNA: TGTGCCAGCAGCTTTGTCCGGGGTGAGCAGTTCTTC
V: TRBV4-1; J: TRBJ2-1; D: NA; CDR3: CASSQVRGSYNEQFF; DNA: TGCGCCAGCAGCCAAGTCCGGGGATCCTACAATGAGCAGTTCTTC
V: TRBV6-5; J: TRBJ2-1; D: TRBD1; CDR3: CASSPRDRGLRQFF; DNA: TGTGCCAGCAGCCCCCGGGACAGGGGGCTCAGACAGTTCTTC
V: TRBV18; J: TRBJ1-2; D: NA; CDR3: CASSLLDSHYGYTF; DNA: TGTGCCAGCTCACTTTTAGACAGCCACTATGGCTACACCTTC
V: TRBV9; J: TRBJ2-2; D: NA; CDR3: CASSVGAGLTGELFF; DNA: TGTGCCAGCAGCGTGGGAGCAGGCCTCACCGGGGAGCTGTTTTTT
V: TRBV10-1; J: TRBJ2-7; D: TRBD1; CDR3: CASSESRTGGSEQYF; DNA: TGCGCCAGCAGTGAGTCTCGGACAGGGGGCTCCGAGCAGTACTTC
V: TRBV11-2; J: TRBJ1-2; D: NA; CDR3: CASSLGPVYGYTF; DNA: TGTGCCAGCAGCTTAGGGCCCGTCTATGGCTACACCTTC
V: TRBV28; J: TRBJ2-7; D: NA; CDR3: CASTPRQVVLREQYF; DNA: TGTGCCAGCACCCCCCGGCAGGTCGTTCTCCGCGAGCAGTACTTC
V: TRBV5-6; J: TRBJ2-3; D: NA; CDR3: CASSLRAGARSTDTQYF; DNA: TGTGCCAGCAGCCTAAGGGCGGGGGCTAGAAGCACAGATACGCAGTATTTT
V: TRBV5-1; J: TRBJ1-1; D: NA; CDR3: CASSLLTENTEAFF; DNA: TGCGCCAGCAGCTTGCTTACAGAGAACACTGAAGCTTTCTTT
V: TRBV27; J: TRBJ2-1; D: NA; CDR3: CASTSGRDYSYNEQFF; DNA: TGTGCCAGCACCTCCGGCCGGGATTACTCCTACAATGAGCAGTTCTTC
V: TRBV11-3; J: TRBJ1-6; D: TRBD1; CDR3: CASSLDQGGSSYNSPLHF; DNA: TGTGCCAGCAGCTTAGATCAGGGGGGCAGCTCCTATAATTCACCCCTCCACTTT
V: TRBV2; J: TRBJ2-7; D: TRBD1; CDR3: CASIEGQGAEQYF; DNA: TGTGCCAGCATTGAGGGACAGGGCGCCGAGCAGTACTTC